A selection of T cell receptor beta chains follows, all from one sample in a study of T cells after yellow fever vaccination. Each CDR3 protein gets one entry after TCRdb re-called the 5' RACE reads with MiXCR. The sample comprises approximately 70,000 distinct CDR3 sequences, around 7.7% of which are singletons, and more than 25% rests with the top ten. Sequences were derived from CD8+ T cells sorted from PBMCs, sampled more than 8 days after the first yellow fever vaccination. The receptors come from a man aged 18 to 29 who received the YFV17D yellow fever vaccine. CDR3s leave out the opening cysteine and the closing phenylalanine or tryptophan. The order of the fields is J gene, V gene, D gene, CDR3 protein. The D gene is left open where the match is weak.

>TRBJ2-2|TRBV30|TRBD1
AWSGDSVNTGELF
>TRBJ2-5|TRBV10-3|-
AIAPGTHLETQY
>TRBJ2-5|TRBV4-3|TRBD2
ASSQDWSGGATETQY
>TRBJ2-7|TRBV2|-
ASRAGDIYEQY
>TRBJ1-1|TRBV20-1|-
SVNPGVTEAF
>TRBJ2-7|TRBV7-9|TRBD2
ASRPTSGRYEQY
>TRBJ2-2|TRBV6-1|TRBD1
ASSEGTGDTGELF
>TRBJ2-3|TRBV7-9|TRBD1
ASSLIRTGGLNTQY
>TRBJ2-5|TRBV29-1|-
SALVLAGGETQY
>TRBJ2-3|TRBV27|-
ASSYGGADTQY
>TRBJ2-5|TRBV7-8|-
ASSLMGPTYQETQY
>TRBJ2-1|TRBV11-2|TRBD2
ASWASGGGEQF
>TRBJ2-7|TRBV5-5|-
ASSFGHRAPWGHEQY
>TRBJ1-5|TRBV15|-
ATSRDRGRNQPQH
>TRBJ2-5|TRBV10-3|-
AISERSRGEETQY
>TRBJ1-1|TRBV5-1|-
ASSLNPGKATEAF
>TRBJ2-1|TRBV10-3|TRBD1
AISETGVGIHEQF
>TRBJ1-2|TRBV5-1|TRBD1
ASSSGQGTKVVYGYT
>TRBJ2-2|TRBV15|TRBD2
ATRGVSSGGLNTGELF
>TRBJ1-5|TRBV6-2/TRBV6-3|-
ASSQIRGYQPQH
>TRBJ1-1|TRBV29-1|-
SVRPMNTEAF
>TRBJ1-2|TRBV9|-
ASSVAEQINYGYT
>TRBJ2-3|TRBV4-3|TRBD2
ASSQNLRLAESTDTQY
>TRBJ2-1|TRBV4-2|-
ASSSPTGDEQF
>TRBJ2-1|TRBV27|TRBD2
ASSDTSGGSNQQF
>TRBJ2-7|TRBV7-9|-
ASSLGSAGPIYEQY
>TRBJ1-1|TRBV19|TRBD1
ASRRWGQGTMNTEAF
>TRBJ2-1|TRBV11-2|TRBD2
ASSLEGGGFNEQF
>TRBJ2-1|TRBV12-3/TRBV12-4|-
ASSLTAVGSPYNEQF
>TRBJ2-7|TRBV29-1|-
SVVLASTYEQY
>TRBJ1-2|TRBV27|-
ASSTLAGVHGYT
>TRBJ2-3|TRBV15|TRBD2
ATSRDGLAGTDTQY
>TRBJ1-5|TRBV7-2|-
ASSFLGRVEPQH
>TRBJ1-1|TRBV7-9|-
ASSSGWGTEAF
>TRBJ2-1|TRBV4-1|-
ASSQGLLGNEQF
>TRBJ2-1|TRBV6-2/TRBV6-3|TRBD1
ASRPGQGGTASSYNEQF
>TRBJ1-2|TRBV29-1|-
SATYGYT
>TRBJ2-7|TRBV5-1|TRBD1
ASSIDRGLYEQY
>TRBJ2-1|TRBV7-2|-
ASSPTSNEQF
>TRBJ2-1|TRBV7-9|TRBD2
ASRQASGGASEQF
>TRBJ2-7|TRBV5-4|TRBD1
ASSDQGAYEQY
>TRBJ1-3|TRBV4-1|-
ASSQVSRHSGNTIY
>TRBJ2-7|TRBV25-1|TRBD2
ASSEPSGSYEQY
>TRBJ2-5|TRBV25-1|-
ASSVWGEETQY
>TRBJ2-2|TRBV25-1|-
ASSESGGGELF
>TRBJ2-3|TRBV6-5|-
ASSLLAGGTTDTQY
>TRBJ1-5|TRBV3-1|-
ASSRNRTRRPPQH
>TRBJ2-1|TRBV6-5|-
ASSYGGSSYNEQF
>TRBJ2-2|TRBV15|-
ATSRDLAGRNTGELF
>TRBJ2-5|TRBV20-1|TRBD2
SACLAGERETQY
>TRBJ2-1|TRBV18|-
ASSPGLSEQF